This entry is about one T cell receptor (beta chain). This entry is derived from a study of blood T cell repertoires in COVID-19. Overall study: T cells, B-cell-depleted T cells, or PBMCs supplied cDNA or gDNA.

As originally analysed: Quantification of nucleated cells was approximated via reference gene primer amplification. Assay used: immunoSEQ multiplex PCR; TCRdb lists only in-frame clones, some missing. The D gene and trimming were derived from the DNA, and the V and J assignments and clone size from that table. The table shows some 220,000 clones, with about 80% occurring only once. This CDR3 is 15 amino acids long. Germline lookup yields CDR1 MGHDK and CDR2 SYGVNS. Trimming cost V 6 bases and J 3 bases, with 18 bases left between them. Sequenced input: peripheral blood. V and J are TRBV25-1 and TRBJ2-7; maybe TRBD2 (6 bases). This receptor was taken from a woman in her sixties with acute or convalescent COVID-19. The CDR3 region has the DNA TGTGCCAGCAGCCCCACCCTTTCGGGGGACTACGAGCAGTACTTC. It translates to CASSPTLSGDYEQYF.